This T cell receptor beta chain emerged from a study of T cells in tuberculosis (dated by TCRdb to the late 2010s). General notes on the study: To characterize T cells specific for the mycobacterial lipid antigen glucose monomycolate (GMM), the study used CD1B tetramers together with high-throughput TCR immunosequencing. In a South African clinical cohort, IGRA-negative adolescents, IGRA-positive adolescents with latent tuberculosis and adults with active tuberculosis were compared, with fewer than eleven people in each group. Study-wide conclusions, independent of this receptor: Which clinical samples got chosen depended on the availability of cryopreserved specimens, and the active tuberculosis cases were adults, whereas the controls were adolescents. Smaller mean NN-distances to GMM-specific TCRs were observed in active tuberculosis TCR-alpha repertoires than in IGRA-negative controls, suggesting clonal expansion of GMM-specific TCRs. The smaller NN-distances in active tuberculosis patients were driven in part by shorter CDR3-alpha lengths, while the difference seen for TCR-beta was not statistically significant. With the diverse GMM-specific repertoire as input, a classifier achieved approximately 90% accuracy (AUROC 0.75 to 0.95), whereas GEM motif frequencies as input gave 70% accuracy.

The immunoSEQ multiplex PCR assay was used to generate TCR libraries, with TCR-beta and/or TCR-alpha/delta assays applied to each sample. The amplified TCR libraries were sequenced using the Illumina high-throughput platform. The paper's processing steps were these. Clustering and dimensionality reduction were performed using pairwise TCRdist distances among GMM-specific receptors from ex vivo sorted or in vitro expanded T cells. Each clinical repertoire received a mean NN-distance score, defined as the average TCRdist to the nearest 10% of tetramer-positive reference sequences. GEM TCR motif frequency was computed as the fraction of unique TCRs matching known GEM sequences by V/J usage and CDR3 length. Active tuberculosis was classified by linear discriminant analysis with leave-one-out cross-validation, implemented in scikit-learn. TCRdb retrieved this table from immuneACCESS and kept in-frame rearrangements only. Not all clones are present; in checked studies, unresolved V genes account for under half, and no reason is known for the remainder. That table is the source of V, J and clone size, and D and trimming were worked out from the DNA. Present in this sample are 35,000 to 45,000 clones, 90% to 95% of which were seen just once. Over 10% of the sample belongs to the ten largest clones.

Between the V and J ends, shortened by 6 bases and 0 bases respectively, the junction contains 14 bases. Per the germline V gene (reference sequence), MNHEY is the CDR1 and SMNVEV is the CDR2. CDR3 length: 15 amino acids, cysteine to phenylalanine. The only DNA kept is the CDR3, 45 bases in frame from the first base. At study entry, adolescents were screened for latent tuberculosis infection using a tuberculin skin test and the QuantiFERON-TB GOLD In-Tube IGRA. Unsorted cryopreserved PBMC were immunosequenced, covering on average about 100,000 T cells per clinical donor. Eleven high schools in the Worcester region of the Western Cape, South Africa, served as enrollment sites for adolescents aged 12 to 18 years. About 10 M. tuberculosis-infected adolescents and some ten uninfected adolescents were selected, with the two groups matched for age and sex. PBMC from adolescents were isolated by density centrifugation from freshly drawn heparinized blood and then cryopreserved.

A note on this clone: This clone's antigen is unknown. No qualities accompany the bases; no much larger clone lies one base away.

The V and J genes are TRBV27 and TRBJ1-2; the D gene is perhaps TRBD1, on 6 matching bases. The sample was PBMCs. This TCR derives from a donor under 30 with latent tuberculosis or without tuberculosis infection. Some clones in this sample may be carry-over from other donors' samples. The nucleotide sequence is TGTGCCAGCAGAGTTAGGACAGACACTAACTATGGCTACACCTTC. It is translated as CASRVRTDTNYGYTF.